A single sample gave rise to the 10 T cell receptor beta chains below, sequenced in a study of EBV T-cell therapy then PD-1 blockade in nasopharyngeal carcinoma. Documented treatment: AdE1-LMPpoly-expanded autologous EBV-specific T-cell therapy followed by anti-PD-1 nivolumab. The antigens these receptors bind are not known. TCRdb's copy holds only in-frame clones and misses some; the assay was immunoSEQ multiplex PCR. This sample has 15,000 to 20,000 clones, with approximately 88% found just once. The specimen comprised CD8+ T cells from blood, sampled at day 0 from a patient whose treatment included autologous EBV-specific T cells and nivolumab. The source is a man aged 40-55 years with nasopharyngeal carcinoma.

This chain links TRBV4-3 with TRBJ1-2; 8 bases align to TRBD1. Germline-derived CDR1 and CDR2 are LGHNA and YSLEER. J lost 2 bases, V lost 1 base, and 9 bases had no gene match. The CDR3 has 17 residues. Written as DNA, the CDR3 is TGCGCCAGCAGCCAAGCTCCGACAGGGGTTACCAACTATGGCTACACCTTC. Translated, it gives CASSQAPTGVTNYGYTF.

This clone was detected only a few times. V is TRBV4-1 and J is TRBJ1-5, with D maybe TRBD1 (6 bases). This CDR3 comprises 19 residues. The V end was cut by 0 bases, the J end by 5 bases, with 23 bases between. Germline V gene sequence: CDR1 MGHRA, CDR2 YSYEKL. CDR3 in amino acids: CASSQERGTGDTYYQPQHF. The CDR3 coding sequence is TGCGCCAGCAGCCAAGAGAGGGGGACGGGGGACACATATTATCAGCCCCAGCATTTT.

This clone came up a few times. The V gene is TRBV1, the J gene TRBJ1-2; the D call TRBD1 from the table was never checked on the DNA. TRBV1 is designated a pseudogene. CDR3 size: 13 residues. CDR3 sequence (DNA): TGCACCAGCAGCCGTTGGGCCTGCTATGGCTACACCTTC. Translating gives CTSSRWACYGYTF.

CDR3 coding DNA: TGTGCCAGCAGCGTAGTCAGGGCGGGGGGGCGAGATACGCAGTATTTT. The encoded protein is CASSVVRAGGRDTQYF. V is TRBV9 and J is TRBJ2-3; TRBD2 matches at 9 bases. The CDR3 sequence is 16 residues long. The germline V gene has CDR1 SGDLS and CDR2 YYNGEE. Trimming at V came to 0 bases and at J to 5 bases, leaving 7 bases not matched to a gene.

The V and J genes are TRBV9 and TRBJ1-2, with 11 bases that match TRBD1. Trimming at V came to 4 bases and at J to 4 bases, leaving 6 bases not matched to a gene. The CDR3 has 15 amino acids. Germline lookup yields CDR1 SGDLS and CDR2 YYNGEE. CDR3 nucleotide sequence: TGTGCCAGCAGCCCCCGGACAGGGGGCTCCTATGGCTACACCTTC. Residues: CASSPRTGGSYGYTF.

This clone was seen a handful of times. The V gene is TRBV3-1 (or the pseudogene TRBV3-2), the J gene TRBJ1-1; D gene uncertain. CDR3 length: 15 residues. The germline CDR1 and CDR2 sequences are LGHDT and YNNKEL (reference sequence). Trimming stripped 4 bases from V and 0 bases from J, with 12 bases between. CDR3 loop: CASSPLPYVNTEAFF. As DNA, the CDR3 is TGTGCCAGCAGCCCTTTACCGTACGTGAACACTGAAGCTTTCTTT.

This clone was observed a few times. The V gene is TRBV4-1, the J gene TRBJ1-6, with D hard to call. The germline V gene encodes CDR1 MGHRA and CDR2 YSYEKL. V was pared by 4 bases and J by 4 bases, with 17 bases between. The CDR3 covers 17 residues. CDR3 in amino acids: CASSRTRFQDYNSPLHF. As DNA, the CDR3 is TGCGCCAGCAGCCGAACACGGTTCCAAGATTATAATTCACCCCTCCACTTT.

The chain carries TRBV4-3 and TRBJ1-4; D gene uncertain. CDR3 length: 16 residues. V gave up 0 bases and J gave up 0 bases, with 8 bases separating them. CDR1 is LGHNA, CDR2 YSLEER, per germline. The CDR3 reads CASSQDRAATNEKLFF. The CDR3 nucleotides read TGCGCCAGCAGCCAAGATCGCGCTGCAACTAATGAAAAACTGTTTTTT.

The J gene is TRBJ1-2, the V gene TRBV2, with TRBD1 as a possible D gene (5 bases). There are 13 residues in the CDR3. The germline CDR1 and CDR2 sequences are SNHLY and FYNNEI. Trimming removed 5 bases from V and 5 bases from J, with 12 bases in between. For the CDR3, the DNA is TGTGCCAGCAGTCAACGACAGTCGTATGGCTACACCTTC. This translates into CASSQRQSYGYTF. The complete variable domain, with remaining parts taken from reference TRBV2 and TRBJ1-2, reads EPEVTQTPSHQVTQMGQEVILRCVPISNHLYFYWYRQILGQKVEFLVSFYNNEISEKSEIFDDQFSVERPDGSNFTLKIRSTKLEDSAMYFCASSQRQSYGYTFGSGTRLTVV.

This clone was seen a handful of times. This chain uses TRBV4-3 with TRBJ2-6; tentative D call: TRBD1 (5 bases). Per the germline V gene, CDR1 is LGHNA and CDR2 is YSLEER. The CDR3 loop spans 16 amino acids. Trimming removed 4 bases at V and 2 bases at J, with 12 bases between. In DNA form, the CDR3 reads TGCGCCAGCAGCCCGCAGGGTGGGCCTGGGGCCAACGTCCTGACTTTC. Translated: CASSPQGGPGANVLTF.